These T cell receptor beta chains were read from a single sample in a study of regulatory dendritic cells for organ transplantation. Libraries were prepared by immunoSEQ multiplex PCR; TCRdb keeps only in-frame clonotypes and omits some of them. Seen here are fewer than 25,000 clones, 74% observed once, and the top ten hold approximately 0.92%. The material sequenced was memory CD4+ T cells from blood. The receptors derive from a human donor in good health. Each CDR3 is given with its conserved first and last residue. A D gene is named only where the DNA matches it firmly. Not every row has a clone size; where given, it reads once, few, many or a size class.

J gene	CDR3 length	clone size	D gene	V gene	CDR3 DNA	CDR3 protein
TRBJ2-1	15	.	TRBD2	TRBV18	TGTGCCAGCTCACCGCCGGGGGGGCTTTACAATGAGCAGTTCTTC	CASSPPGGLYNEQFF
TRBJ2-1	14	.	TRBD2	TRBV7-2	TGTGCCAGCAGGAGTGGCGGGGGGGCGAATGAGCAGTTCTTC	CASRSGGGANEQFF
TRBJ1-2	13	.	.	TRBV10-1	TGCGCCAGCACCATAAGATCAGTGGAGGGCTACACCTTC	CASTIRSVEGYTF
TRBJ1-2	13	few	.	TRBV2	TGTGCCAGCAATACCCTTCCGGGCTATGGCTACACCTTC	CASNTLPGYGYTF
TRBJ1-2	14	.	.	TRBV5-6	TGTGCCAGCAGCCACCGGGACACGGATTATGGCTACACCTTC	CASSHRDTDYGYTF
TRBJ2-1	15	.	TRBD2	TRBV7-9	TGTGCCAGCAGTGGGACTAGCGGGACCTACAATGAGCAGTTCTTC	CASSGTSGTYNEQFF
TRBJ1-1	15	.	.	TRBV5-1	TGCGCCAGCAGCCCGGGGAGGGGCGGGGTCACTGAAGCTTTCTTT	CASSPGRGGVTEAFF
TRBJ1-6	14	.	.	TRBV7-9	TGTGCCAGCAGCTTAGGACAGTGGAATTCACCCCTCCACTTT	CASSLGQWNSPLHF
TRBJ1-6	13	medium-sized	.	TRBV4-1	TGCGCCAGCAGCCAACGGGAAGCTTCACCCCTCCACTTT	CASSQREASPLHF
TRBJ1-2	15	medium-sized	.	TRBV6-1	TGTGCCAGCAGTGAAGAATCAGGATCCTATGCGGGCTACACCTTC	CASSEESGSYAGYTF
TRBJ1-1	16	.	.	TRBV6-6	TGTGCCAGCAGTTACTCCGGGGTCGAAGCCAACACTGAAGCTTTCTTT	CASSYSGVEANTEAFF
TRBJ1-5	17	.	.	TRBV5-1	TGCGCCAGCAGCTTGGGGCAGGGTGATATTAGCAATCAGCCCCAGCATTTT	CASSLGQGDISNQPQHF
TRBJ1-1	13	once	.	TRBV19	TGTGCCAGTAGATCTCAGCAGGGGACTGAAGCTTTCTTT	CASRSQQGTEAFF